This record covers a single TCR beta chain. Trimming took off 1 base at V and 6 bases at J, with 13 bases between the two ends. This CDR3 is 15 amino acids long. The germline V gene has CDR1 SGHTA and CDR2 FQGNSA. These data are taken from a study of PD-1 blockade in mismatch repair-deficient tumors. TCRdb's copy holds only in-frame clones and misses some; the assay was immunoSEQ multiplex PCR. The repertoire holds some 120,000 clones, about nine tenths seen once, with about 12% in the top ten. Three pembrolizumab responders had their TCRs sequenced. The sequencing here drew on peripheral blood, taken almost 74 weeks after starting pembrolizumab. This chain connects TRBV7-2 to TRBJ2-1; tentatively, D is TRBD1 (6 bases). The clonotype comes from an adult with mismatch repair-deficient cancer. CDR3 sequence: CASSLEGKGGNEQFF. The CDR3 nucleotides read TGTGCCAGCAGCTTAGAGGGCAAAGGGGGCAATGAGCAGTTCTTC. Combining the CDR3 with reference TRBV7-2 and TRBJ2-1 gives the whole variable domain GAGVSQSPSNKVTEKGKDVELRCDPISGHTALYWYRQSLGQGLEFLIYFQGNSAPDKSGLPSDRFSAERTGGSVSTLTIQRTQQEDSAVYLCASSLEGKGGNEQFFGPGTRLTVL.